The table lists the clone carrying this T cell receptor beta chain with many counts. Its antigen is not known. Trimming cost V 6 bases and J 1 base, with 9 bases left between them. Per germline, CDR1 MNHEY and CDR2 SVGAGI. This CDR3 contains 13 residues. The sample comes from a study of T cells in Graves' hyperthyroidism and ophthalmopathy. Study-level points and caveats: It was a median around 6 months before onset that the model predicted ophthalmopathy. Ophthalmopathy was told apart from stable hyperthyroidism by a 13 V-J model.

TCR beta CDR3 regions were amplified from RNA. First-round RT-PCR of the TCR CDR3 relied on the HTBI primer set. Each CDR3 protein gets one entry after TCRdb re-called the multiplex PCR reads with MiXCR. The data contain hundreds of thousands of distinct CDR3 sequences, roughly 37% of them seen just once; the ten biggest clones take up 7.5% to 9.5%. Hyperthyroidism of Graves' type that showed no ophthalmopathy progression within 18 months was stable. Disease duration under 2 months; hyperthyroidism patients were aged 18 to 65. The sample taken for sequencing was blood. This clonotype was obtained from a man aged 18-30 years with Graves' hyperthyroidism. The chain uses TRBV6-5 and TRBJ1-1; D is uncertain. In DNA, the CDR3 is TGTGCCAGCAGGATACCAGGGAACACTGAAGCTTTCTTT. Protein: CASRIPGNTEAFF.